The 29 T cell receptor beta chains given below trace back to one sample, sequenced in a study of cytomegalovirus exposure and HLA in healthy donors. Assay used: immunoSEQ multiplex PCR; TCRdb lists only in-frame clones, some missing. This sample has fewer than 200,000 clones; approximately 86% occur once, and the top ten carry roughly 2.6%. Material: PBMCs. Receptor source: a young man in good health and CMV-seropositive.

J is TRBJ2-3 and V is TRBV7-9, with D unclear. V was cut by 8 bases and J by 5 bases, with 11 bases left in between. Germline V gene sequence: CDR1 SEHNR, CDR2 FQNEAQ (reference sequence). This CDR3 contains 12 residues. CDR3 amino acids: CASVALEDTQYF. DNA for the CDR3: TGTGCCAGCGTAGCTTTAGAAGATACGCAGTATTTT.

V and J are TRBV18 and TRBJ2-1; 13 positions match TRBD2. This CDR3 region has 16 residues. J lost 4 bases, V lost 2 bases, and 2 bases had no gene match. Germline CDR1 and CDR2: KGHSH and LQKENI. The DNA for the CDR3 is TGTGCCAGCTCACCAACACTAGCGGGAGGGTACAATGAGCAGTTCTTC. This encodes CASSPTLAGGYNEQFF.

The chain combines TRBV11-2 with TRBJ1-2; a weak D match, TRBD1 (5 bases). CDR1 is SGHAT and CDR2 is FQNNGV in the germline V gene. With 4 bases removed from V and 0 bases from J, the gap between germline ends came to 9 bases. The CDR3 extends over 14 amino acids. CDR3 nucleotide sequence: TGTGCCAGCAGCTCGGACACAGCTAACTATGGCTACACCTTC. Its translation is CASSSDTANYGYTF.

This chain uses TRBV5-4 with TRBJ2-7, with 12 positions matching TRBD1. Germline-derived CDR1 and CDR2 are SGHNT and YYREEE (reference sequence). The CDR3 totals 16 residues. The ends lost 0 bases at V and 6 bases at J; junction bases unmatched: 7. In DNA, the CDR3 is TGTGCCAGCAGCTTGGCCCCGGGACAGGGGGCGGGCGAGCAGTACTTC. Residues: CASSLAPGQGAGEQYF.

This chain's CDR3 is CASSLSQGSNQPQHF. CDR3 sequence (DNA): TGCGCCAGCAGCCTCTCACAGGGTAGCAATCAGCCCCAGCATTTT. The chain has TRBV4-1 and TRBJ1-5; D may be TRBD1 (6 bases). Germline values: CDR1 MGHRA, CDR2 YSYEKL. Deletions cut 4 bases from V and 0 bases from J, with 10 bases between. The length of the CDR3 is 15 residues.

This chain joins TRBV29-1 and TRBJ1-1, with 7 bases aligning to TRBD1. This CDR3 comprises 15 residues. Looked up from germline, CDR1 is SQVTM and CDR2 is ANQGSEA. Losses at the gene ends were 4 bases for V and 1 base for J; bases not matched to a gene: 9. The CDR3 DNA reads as TGCAGCGTTGCCAACTTAAGGACAGGGAACACTGAAGCTTTCTTT. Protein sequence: CSVANLRTGNTEAFF.

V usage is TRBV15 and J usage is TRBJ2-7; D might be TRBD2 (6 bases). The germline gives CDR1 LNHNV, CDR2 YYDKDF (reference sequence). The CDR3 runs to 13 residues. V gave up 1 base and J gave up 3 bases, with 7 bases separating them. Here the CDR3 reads CATSRGGDYEQYF. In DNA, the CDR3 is TGTGCCACCAGCAGAGGCGGGGACTACGAGCAGTACTTC.

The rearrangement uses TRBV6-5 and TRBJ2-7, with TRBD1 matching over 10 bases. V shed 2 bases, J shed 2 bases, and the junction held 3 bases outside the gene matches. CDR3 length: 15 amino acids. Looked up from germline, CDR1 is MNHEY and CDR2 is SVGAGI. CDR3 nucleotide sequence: TGTGCCAGCAGTTACGCCGGGACAGGGGCCTACGAGCAGTACTTC. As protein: CASSYAGTGAYEQYF.

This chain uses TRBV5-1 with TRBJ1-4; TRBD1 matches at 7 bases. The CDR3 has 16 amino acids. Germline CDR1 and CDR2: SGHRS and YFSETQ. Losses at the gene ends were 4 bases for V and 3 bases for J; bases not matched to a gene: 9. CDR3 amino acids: CASSTKPGQSNEKLFF. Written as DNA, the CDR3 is TGCGCCAGCAGCACAAAACCGGGACAGTCTAATGAAAAACTGTTTTTT.

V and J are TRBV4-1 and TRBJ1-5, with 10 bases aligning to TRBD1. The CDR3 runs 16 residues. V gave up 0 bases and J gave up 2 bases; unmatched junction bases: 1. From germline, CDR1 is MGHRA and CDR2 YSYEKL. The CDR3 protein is CASSQDGTGGNQPQHF. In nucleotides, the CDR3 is TGCGCCAGCAGCCAAGATGGGACAGGGGGCAATCAGCCCCAGCATTTT.

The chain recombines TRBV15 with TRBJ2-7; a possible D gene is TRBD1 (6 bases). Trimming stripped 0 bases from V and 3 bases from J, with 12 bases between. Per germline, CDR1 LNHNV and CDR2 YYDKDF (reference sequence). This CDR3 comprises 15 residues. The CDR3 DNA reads TGTGCCACCAGCAGAGAAGGGGGTCCGGGCTACGAGCAGTACTTC. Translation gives CATSREGGPGYEQYF. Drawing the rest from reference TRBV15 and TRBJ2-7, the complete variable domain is DAMVIQNPRYQVTQFGKPVTLSCSQTLNHNVMYWYQQKSSQAPKLLFHYYDKDFNNEADTPDNFQSRRPNTSFCFLDIRSPGLGDTAMYLCATSREGGPGYEQYFGPGTRLTVT.

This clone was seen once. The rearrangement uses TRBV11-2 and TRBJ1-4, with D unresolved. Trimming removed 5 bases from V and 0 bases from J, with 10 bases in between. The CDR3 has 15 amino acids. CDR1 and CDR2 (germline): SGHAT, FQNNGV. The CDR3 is CASSATVATNEKLFF. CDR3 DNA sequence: TGTGCCAGCAGCGCTACGGTTGCAACTAATGAAAAACTGTTTTTT.

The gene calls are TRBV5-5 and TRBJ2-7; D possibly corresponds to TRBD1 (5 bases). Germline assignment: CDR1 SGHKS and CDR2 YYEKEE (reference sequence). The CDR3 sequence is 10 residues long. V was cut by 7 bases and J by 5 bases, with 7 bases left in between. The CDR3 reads CASAGNEQYF. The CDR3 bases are TGTGCCAGCGCAGGGAACGAGCAGTACTTC.

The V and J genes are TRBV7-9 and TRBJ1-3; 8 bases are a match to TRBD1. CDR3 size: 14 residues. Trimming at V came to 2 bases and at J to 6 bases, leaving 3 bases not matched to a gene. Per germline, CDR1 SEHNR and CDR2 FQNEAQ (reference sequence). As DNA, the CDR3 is TGTGCCAGCAGCTTATACAGGGGGGAAAACACCATATATTTT. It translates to CASSLYRGENTIYF.

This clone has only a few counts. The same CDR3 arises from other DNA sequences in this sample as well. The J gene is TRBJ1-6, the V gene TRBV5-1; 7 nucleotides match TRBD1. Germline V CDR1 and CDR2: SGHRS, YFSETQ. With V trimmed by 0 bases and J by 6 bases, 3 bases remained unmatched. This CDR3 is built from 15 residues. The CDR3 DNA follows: TGCGCCAGCAGCTTGGGACAGGGCGGTAATTCACCCCTCCACTTT. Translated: CASSLGQGGNSPLHF.

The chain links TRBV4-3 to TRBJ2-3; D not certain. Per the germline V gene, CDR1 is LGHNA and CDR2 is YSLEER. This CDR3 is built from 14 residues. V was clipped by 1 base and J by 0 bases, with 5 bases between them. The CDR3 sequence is CASSQVPSTDTQYF. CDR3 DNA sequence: TGCGCCAGCAGCCAAGTTCCGAGCACAGATACGCAGTATTTT.

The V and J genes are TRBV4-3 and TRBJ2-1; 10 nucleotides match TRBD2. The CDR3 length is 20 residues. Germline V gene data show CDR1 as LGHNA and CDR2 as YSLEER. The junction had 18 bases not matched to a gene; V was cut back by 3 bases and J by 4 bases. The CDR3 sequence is CASSHRPLRPLAGGYNEQFF. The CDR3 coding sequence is TGCGCCAGCAGCCACCGCCCTTTAAGGCCCTTAGCGGGGGGTTACAATGAGCAGTTCTTC.

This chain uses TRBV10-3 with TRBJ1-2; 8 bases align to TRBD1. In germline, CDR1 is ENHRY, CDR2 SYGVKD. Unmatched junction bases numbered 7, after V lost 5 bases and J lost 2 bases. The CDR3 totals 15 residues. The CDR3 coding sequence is TGTGCCATCAGTACCGGGACAGGCTTCAACTATGGCTACACCTTC. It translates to CAISTGTGFNYGYTF.

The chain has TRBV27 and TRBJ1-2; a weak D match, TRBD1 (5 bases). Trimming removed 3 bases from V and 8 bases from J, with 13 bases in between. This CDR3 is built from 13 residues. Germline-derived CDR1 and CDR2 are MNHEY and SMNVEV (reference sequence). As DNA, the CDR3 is TGTGCCAGCAGTTTTGACAGAACAAAGGGCTACACCTTC. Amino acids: CASSFDRTKGYTF.

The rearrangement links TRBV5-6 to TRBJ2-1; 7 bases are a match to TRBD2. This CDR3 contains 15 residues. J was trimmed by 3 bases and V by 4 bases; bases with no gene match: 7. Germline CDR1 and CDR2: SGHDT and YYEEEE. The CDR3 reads CASSPRTRSYNEQFF. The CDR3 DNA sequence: TGTGCCAGCAGCCCCCGGACTAGAAGCTACAATGAGCAGTTCTTC. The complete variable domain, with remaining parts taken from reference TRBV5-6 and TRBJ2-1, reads DAGVTQSPTHLIKTRGQQVTLRCSPKSGHDTVSWYQQALGQGPQFIFQYYEEEERQRGNFPDRFSGHQFPNYSSELNVNALLLGDSALYLCASSPRTRSYNEQFFGPGTRLTVL.

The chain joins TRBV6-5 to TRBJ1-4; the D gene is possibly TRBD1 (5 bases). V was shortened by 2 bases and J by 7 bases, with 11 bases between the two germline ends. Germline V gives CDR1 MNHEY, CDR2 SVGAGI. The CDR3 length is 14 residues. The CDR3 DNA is TGTGCCAGCAGTTACGGGGGGTATTCTGAAAAACTGTTTTTT. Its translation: CASSYGGYSEKLFF.

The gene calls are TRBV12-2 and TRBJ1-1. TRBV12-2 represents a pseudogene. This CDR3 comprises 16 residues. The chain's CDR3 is CASRLGTAGGGTEAFF. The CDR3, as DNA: TGTGCAAGTCGCTTAGGGACCGCGGGGGGAGGCACTGAAGCTTTCTTT.

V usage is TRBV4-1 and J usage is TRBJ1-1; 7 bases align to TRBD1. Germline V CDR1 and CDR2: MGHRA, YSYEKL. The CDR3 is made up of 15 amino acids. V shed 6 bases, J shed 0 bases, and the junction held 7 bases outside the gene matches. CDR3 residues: CASRPGQLMNTEAFF. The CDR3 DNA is TGCGCCAGCAGACCGGGACAGCTGATGAACACTGAAGCTTTCTTT.

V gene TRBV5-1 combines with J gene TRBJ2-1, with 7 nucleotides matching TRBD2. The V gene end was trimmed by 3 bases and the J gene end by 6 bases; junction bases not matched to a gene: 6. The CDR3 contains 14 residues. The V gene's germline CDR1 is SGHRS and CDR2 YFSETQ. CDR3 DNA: TGCGCCAGCAGCTGGGGACTAATGGGCAATGAGCAGTTCTTC. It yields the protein CASSWGLMGNEQFF.

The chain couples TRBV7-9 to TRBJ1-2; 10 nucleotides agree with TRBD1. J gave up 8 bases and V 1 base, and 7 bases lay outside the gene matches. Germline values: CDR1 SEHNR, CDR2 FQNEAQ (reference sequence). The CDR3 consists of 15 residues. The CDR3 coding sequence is TGTGCCAGCAGCTTAGTTGGGACAGGGGATCGAGGCTACACCTTC. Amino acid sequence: CASSLVGTGDRGYTF.

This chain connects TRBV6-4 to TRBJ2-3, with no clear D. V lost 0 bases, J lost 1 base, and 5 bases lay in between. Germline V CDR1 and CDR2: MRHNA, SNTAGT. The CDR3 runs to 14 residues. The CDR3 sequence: CASSDSAGTDTQYF. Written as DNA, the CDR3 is TGTGCCAGCAGTGACTCGGCGGGCACAGATACGCAGTATTTT.

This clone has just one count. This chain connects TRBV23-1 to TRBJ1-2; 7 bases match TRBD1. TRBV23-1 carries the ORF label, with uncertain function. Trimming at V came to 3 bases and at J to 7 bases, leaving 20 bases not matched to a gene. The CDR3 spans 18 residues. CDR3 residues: CASSQHGETGTACRGYTF. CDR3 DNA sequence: TGCGCCAGCAGTCAGCACGGGGAGACCGGGACAGCCTGCCGTGGCTACACCTTC.

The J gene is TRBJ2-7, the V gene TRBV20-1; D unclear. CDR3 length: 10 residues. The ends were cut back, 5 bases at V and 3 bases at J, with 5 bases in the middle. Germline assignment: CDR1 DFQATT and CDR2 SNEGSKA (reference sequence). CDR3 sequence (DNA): TGCAGTGCTTTTCTCTACGAGCAGTACTTC. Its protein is CSAFLYEQYF.

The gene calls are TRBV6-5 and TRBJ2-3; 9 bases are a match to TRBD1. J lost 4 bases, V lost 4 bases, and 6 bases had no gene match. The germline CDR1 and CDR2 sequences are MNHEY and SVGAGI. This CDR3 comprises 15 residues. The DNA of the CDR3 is TGTGCCAGCAGTTCCTGGACAGGGGAGTCAGATACGCAGTATTTT. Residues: CASSSWTGESDTQYF.